The present TCR beta chain was sequenced within a study of T-cell memory formation after mild COVID-19. Background on the study: Largely donor-specific TCR clusters were found.

Many counts were recorded for this clonotype. Its antigen is unidentified. Study outcomes and limitations: The study found contracting CD4+ clones mainly in CM and EM and contracting CD8+ clones in EMRA. Contracting clones from day 15 to 85 showed balanced CD4/CD8; later expanders favored CD4+.

TCR alpha and TCR beta cDNA libraries carrying sample barcodes and UMIs were produced by 5'RACE using constant-segment primers. TCRdb itself ran the 5' RACE reads through MiXCR, one entry per CDR3 protein. In the table there are approximately 150,000 distinct CDR3 sequences, roughly 13% of which are singletons. V gave up 6 bases and J gave up 2 bases, with 7 bases separating them. This CDR3 contains 11 residues. Per germline, CDR1 DFQATT and CDR2 SNEGSKA (reference sequence). The chain is built from TRBV20-1 and TRBJ2-5, with D perhaps TRBD1 (6 bases). Sequencing was carried out using PBMCs or a T cell subset sorted from them (not recorded which). The TCR was taken from a man between 18 and 29 years old who had mild COVID-19 (a few samples of this study predate the infection). Cell type and time point are not known. The CDR3 region has the DNA TGCAGTGCCCAGGGGCAAGAGACCCAGTACTTC. Its protein product is CSAQGQETQYF.